What follows are 22 T cell receptor beta chains derived from one specimen sequenced in a study of blood T cell repertoires in COVID-19. Generated by immunoSEQ multiplex PCR, the TCRdb table keeps only in-frame clones and is missing some. The data contain roughly 49,000 clones, 84% of them seen just once; the ten biggest clones take up 1.5% to 2%. Sequenced sample: peripheral blood. The source is a man aged 45-65 years with acute or convalescent COVID-19.

This clone showed up just once. The J gene is TRBJ1-2, the V gene TRBV7-2; 8 bases agree with TRBD1. The CDR3 is 17 amino acids. Germline-derived CDR1 and CDR2 are SGHTA and FQGNSA. The V and J ends lost 1 base and 7 bases, in that order; junction bases with no gene match: 14. The DNA for the CDR3 is TGTGCCAGCAGCTTAGGATTCGCCAGGGGGCGCATGGGTGGCTACACCTTC. Residues: CASSLGFARGRMGGYTF.

The chain links TRBV6-6 to TRBJ2-1, with D unclear. CDR1 and CDR2 from the germline V gene are MNHNY and SVGAGI (reference sequence). This CDR3 has 17 amino acids. V was pared by 5 bases and J by 0 bases, with 17 bases between. This chain's CDR3 is CASSPETRLSSYNEQFF. CDR3 bases: TGTGCCAGCAGTCCAGAGACTCGACTGAGCTCCTACAATGAGCAGTTCTTC.

This chain uses TRBV10-3 with TRBJ2-1, with D perhaps TRBD2 (5 bases). V was cut by 2 bases and J by 2 bases, with 10 bases left in between. This CDR3 is 15 amino acids long. The germline CDR1 and CDR2 sequences are ENHRY and SYGVKD. The CDR3 DNA is TGTGCCATCAGTGAGGAGGGCGGAGCCTACAATGAGCAGTTCTTC. Translating it yields CAISEEGGAYNEQFF.

The rearrangement joins TRBV7-2 to TRBJ2-1, with 8 bases fitting TRBD2. The V segment lost 1 base and the J segment 9 bases; nucleotides outside the gene matches: 5. Germline V gene sequence: CDR1 SGHTA, CDR2 FQGNSA. The CDR3 consists of 14 residues. CDR3 region: CASSLVGGDTEQFF. The CDR3, as DNA: TGTGCCAGCAGCTTAGTCGGGGGGGACACTGAGCAGTTCTTC.

CDR3 in amino acids: CASRGTGTNTEAFF. CDR3 DNA sequence: TGTGCCAGCAGGGGGACAGGGACGAACACTGAAGCTTTCTTT. The rearrangement joins TRBV5-4 to TRBJ1-1; 9 bases map to TRBD1. CDR3 size: 14 residues. Germline V gene sequence: CDR1 SGHNT, CDR2 YYREEE (reference sequence). Germline trimming cut 5 bases from V and 1 base from J; bases unmatched to any gene: 3.

A few counts support this clone. The rearrangement links TRBV5-5 to TRBJ1-5, with D maybe TRBD1 (5 bases). Trimming stripped 6 bases from V and 5 bases from J, with 18 bases between. CDR1 is SGHKS, CDR2 YYEKEE, per germline (reference sequence). The CDR3 length is 15 residues. CDR3 nucleotides: TGTGCCAGCACGCGCGGCGACAGCAGTTATCAGCCCCAGCATTTT. This encodes CASTRGDSSYQPQHF.

V and J are TRBV4-1 and TRBJ1-5; possible D gene TRBD1, 5 bases. Germline V gene lookup returns CDR1 MGHRA and CDR2 YSYEKL. The CDR3 covers 13 residues. V dropped 0 bases and J dropped 7 bases, with 7 bases sitting between them. The CDR3 protein is CASSQERDQPQHF. CDR3 coding DNA: TGCGCCAGCAGCCAAGAGCGGGACCAGCCCCAGCATTTT.

This clone has more than one count but fewer than ten. This sequence joins TRBV10-1 and TRBJ1-5; no reliable D call. The CDR3 length is 12 residues. Between the trimmed V and J ends, which lost 2 bases and 7 bases, there was a span of 6 bases. Per the germline V gene, CDR1 is WNHNN and CDR2 is SYGVQD (reference sequence). The CDR3 nucleotides read TGCGCCAGCAGTGAGGGGAGCCAGCCCCAGCATTTT. It codes for CASSEGSQPQHF.

The chain uses TRBV9 and TRBJ2-4; D possibly corresponds to TRBD2 (5 bases). The CDR3 length is 13 residues. Germline assignment: CDR1 SGDLS and CDR2 YYNGEE. V lost 4 bases, J lost 7 bases, and 12 bases lay in between. CDR3 region: CASSPGDANIQYF. The CDR3 DNA sequence: TGTGCCAGCAGCCCCGGGGATGCGAACATTCAGTACTTC.

This clone turned up a few times. One end of the junction varies from germline; a read error may be responsible. The chain joins TRBV19 to TRBJ2-7; D ambiguous. The germline CDR1 and CDR2 sequences are LNHDA and SQIVND (reference sequence). The CDR3 runs 13 residues. The CDR3, as DNA: TGTGCCAGTAGTATAGTTGGCTCCGACGAGCAGTACTTC. It is translated as CASSIVGSDEQYF.

This clone was observed a few times. This chain connects TRBV5-1 to TRBJ2-2, with D perhaps TRBD2 (5 bases). The length of the CDR3 is 15 residues. Trimming removed 5 bases from V and 8 bases from J, with 19 bases in between. Germline V CDR1 and CDR2: SGHRS, YFSETQ. The CDR3 nucleotides read TGCGCCAGCAGGATTCGGTCTCCCTCGGGGGGGGAGCTGTTTTTT. Its protein is CASRIRSPSGGELFF.

The chain links TRBV7-6 to TRBJ2-2, with D unclear. Germline V CDR1 and CDR2: SGHVS, FNYEAQ. V was trimmed by 5 bases and J by 1 base, leaving 11 bases between them. This CDR3 region has 15 residues. CDR3 nucleotide sequence: TGTGCCAGCAGCCATCTTGGCGGGAACACCGGGGAGCTGTTTTTT. Translated: CASSHLGGNTGELFF.

In this sample, this clone turned up once. The chain is built from TRBV5-4 and TRBJ1-2; 9 bases line up with TRBD1. Trimming took 1 base from V and 13 from J; bases not matched to a gene: 8. CDR1 and CDR2 (germline): SGHNT, YYREEE (reference sequence). The CDR3 is 13 residues long. CDR3 DNA sequence: TGTGCCAGCAGCTTGCCGGACAGGGGCCCTCTCACCTTC. This translates into CASSLPDRGPLTF.

This clone was observed a few times. V and J are TRBV7-9 and TRBJ1-4; 10 nucleotides align to TRBD1. Germline V lookup: CDR1 SEHNR, CDR2 FQNEAQ (reference sequence). The CDR3 covers 14 residues. The ends lost 5 bases at V and 5 bases at J; junction bases unmatched: 2. The CDR3 nucleotides read TGTGCCAGCAGCCCGGACAGGGGGAATGAAAAACTGTTTTTT. As protein: CASSPDRGNEKLFF.

This rearrangement joins TRBV19 to TRBJ2-3; TRBD2 matches at 7 bases. This CDR3 region has 15 residues. The J segment lost 1 base and the V segment lost 7 bases, leaving 8 bases of the junction unmatched. Germline-derived CDR1 and CDR2 are LNHDA and SQIVND (reference sequence). For the CDR3, the DNA is TGTGCCAGTACCCCGGGACTACCCCGCACAGATACGCAGTATTTT. Translating gives CASTPGLPRTDTQYF.

This chain uses TRBV28 with TRBJ1-2, with unresolved D. The V gene's germline CDR1 is MDHEN and CDR2 SYDVKM. The CDR3 is made up of 15 amino acids. V was trimmed by 6 bases and J by 11 bases, leaving 25 bases between them. The CDR3 sequence is CASSLYRPRAADYTF. Written as DNA, the CDR3 is TGTGCCAGCAGCCTATATCGCCCACGGGCAGCGGATTACACCTTC.

The rearrangement links TRBV14 to TRBJ2-7; 10 bases line up with TRBD2. The CDR3 is 14 amino acids. Germline V gene sequence: CDR1 SGHDN, CDR2 FVKESK. The junction had 2 bases not matched to a gene; V was cut back by 3 bases and J by 3 bases. CDR3 sequence: CASSHLAGGYEQYF. CDR3 nucleotide sequence: TGTGCCAGCAGCCATTTAGCGGGAGGCTACGAGCAGTACTTC. Full variable domain (remainder filled in from reference TRBV14 and TRBJ2-7): EAGVTQFPSHSVIEKGQTVTLRCDPISGHDNLYWYRRVMGKEIKFLLHFVKESKQDESGMPNNRFLAERTGGTYSTLKVQPAELEDSGVYFCASSHLAGGYEQYFGPGTRLTVT.

This sequence joins TRBV9 and TRBJ2-1; TRBD2 might be the D (5 bases). Germline V gene sequence: CDR1 SGDLS, CDR2 YYNGEE. This CDR3 has 15 amino acids. The V end was cut by 4 bases, the J end by 9 bases, with 20 bases between. CDR3 sequence: CASSPYREVWGEQFF. DNA for the CDR3: TGTGCCAGCAGCCCATACCGGGAAGTTTGGGGTGAGCAGTTCTTC.

This clone appeared a few times. The chain couples TRBV11-3 to TRBJ2-1; the match to TRBD2 covers 9 bases. V shed 2 bases and J 4 bases; nucleotides not matched to a gene: 9. The germline gives CDR1 SGHNT, CDR2 YENEEA. The CDR3 covers 17 residues. Written as DNA, the CDR3 is TGTGCCAGCAGCTTACGAGCGGGAGGCGGAACTTACAATGAGCAGTTCTTC. This gives the protein CASSLRAGGGTYNEQFF.

The J gene is TRBJ1-5, the V gene TRBV21-1; the tabulated D call, TRBD1, remains unverified against the DNA. TRBV21-1 is assigned pseudogene status. The CDR3 contains 16 residues. The chain's CDR3 is CASSKDKGGGNQPQHF. In nucleotides, the CDR3 is TGTGCCAGCAGCAAAGATAAAGGGGGCGGCAATCAGCCCCAGCATTTT.

This rearrangement joins TRBV4-3 to TRBJ1-2; unclear D gene. The V gene lost 2 bases and the J gene lost 5 bases, with 15 bases spanning the gap. The germline gives CDR1 LGHNA, CDR2 YSLEER. The CDR3 spans 15 residues. The CDR3 protein is CASSQTRSVQYGYTF. The DNA for the CDR3 is TGCGCCAGCAGCCAAACTCGATCGGTCCAATATGGCTACACCTTC.

This chain uses TRBV24-1 with TRBJ1-5; the match to TRBD1 covers 7 bases. This CDR3 region has 16 residues. Germline CDR1 and CDR2: KGHDR and SFDVKD. The V gene end was trimmed by 3 bases and the J gene end by 2 bases; junction bases not matched to a gene: 6. The CDR3 nucleotides are TGTGCCACCAGTGATAAAGGGGGCGACGGCAATCAGCCCCAGCATTTT. Its protein is CATSDKGGDGNQPQHF.